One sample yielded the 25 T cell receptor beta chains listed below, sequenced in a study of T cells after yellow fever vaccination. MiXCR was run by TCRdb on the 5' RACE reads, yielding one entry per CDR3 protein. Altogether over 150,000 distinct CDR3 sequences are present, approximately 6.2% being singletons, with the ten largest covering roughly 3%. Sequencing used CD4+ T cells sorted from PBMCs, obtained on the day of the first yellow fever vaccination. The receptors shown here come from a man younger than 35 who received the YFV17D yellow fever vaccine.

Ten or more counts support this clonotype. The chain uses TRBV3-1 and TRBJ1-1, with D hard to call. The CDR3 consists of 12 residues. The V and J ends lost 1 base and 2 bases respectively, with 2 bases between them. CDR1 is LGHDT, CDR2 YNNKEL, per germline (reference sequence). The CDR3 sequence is CASSQVNTEAFF. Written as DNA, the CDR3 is TGTGCCAGCAGCCAAGTTAACACTGAAGCTTTCTTT.

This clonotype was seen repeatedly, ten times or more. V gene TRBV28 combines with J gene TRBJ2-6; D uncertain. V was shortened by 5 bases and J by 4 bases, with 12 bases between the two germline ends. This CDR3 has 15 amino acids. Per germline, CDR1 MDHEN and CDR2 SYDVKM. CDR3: CASSPAGRGANVLTF. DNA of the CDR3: TGTGCCAGCAGTCCCGCCGGACGCGGGGCCAACGTCCTGACTTTC. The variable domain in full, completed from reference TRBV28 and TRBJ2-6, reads DVKVTQSSRYLVKRTGEKVFLECVQDMDHENMFWYRQDPGLGLRLIYFSYDVKMKEKGDIPEGYSVSREKKERFSLILESASTNQTSMYLCASSPAGRGANVLTFGAGSRLTVL.

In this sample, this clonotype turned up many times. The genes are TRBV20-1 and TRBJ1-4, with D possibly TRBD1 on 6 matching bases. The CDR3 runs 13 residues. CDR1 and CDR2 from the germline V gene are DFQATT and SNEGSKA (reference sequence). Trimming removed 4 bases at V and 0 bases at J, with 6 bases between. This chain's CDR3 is CSATGATNEKLFF. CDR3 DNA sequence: TGCAGTGCTACAGGGGCAACTAATGAAAAACTGTTTTTT.

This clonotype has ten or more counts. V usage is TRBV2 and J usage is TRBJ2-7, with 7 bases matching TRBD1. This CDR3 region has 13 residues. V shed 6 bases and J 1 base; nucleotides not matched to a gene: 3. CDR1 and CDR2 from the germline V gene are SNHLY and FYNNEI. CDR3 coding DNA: TGTGCCAGCAGCAACAGGGGTTCCTACGAGCAGTACTTC. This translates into CASSNRGSYEQYF.

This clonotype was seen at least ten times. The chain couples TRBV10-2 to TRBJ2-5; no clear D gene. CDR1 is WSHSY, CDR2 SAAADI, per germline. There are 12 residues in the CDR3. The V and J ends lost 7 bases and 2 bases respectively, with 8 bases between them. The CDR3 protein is CASTGAQETQYF. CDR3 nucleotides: TGCGCCAGCACCGGTGCTCAAGAGACCCAGTACTTC.

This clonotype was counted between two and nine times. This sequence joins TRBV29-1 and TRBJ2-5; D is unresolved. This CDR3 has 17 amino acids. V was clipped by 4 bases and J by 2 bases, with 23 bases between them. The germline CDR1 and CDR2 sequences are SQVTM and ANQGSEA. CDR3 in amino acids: CSVGGLSSGRQQETQYF. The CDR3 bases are TGCAGCGTTGGGGGTTTATCTTCGGGCCGGCAACAAGAGACCCAGTACTTC.

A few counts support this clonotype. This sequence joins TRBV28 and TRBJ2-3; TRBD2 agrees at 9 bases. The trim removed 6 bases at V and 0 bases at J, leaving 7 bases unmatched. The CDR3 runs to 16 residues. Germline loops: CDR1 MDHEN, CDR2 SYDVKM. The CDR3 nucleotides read TGTGCCAGCAGGCGTCCGAGCGGGGGGAGCACAGATACGCAGTATTTT. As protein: CASRRPSGGSTDTQYF.

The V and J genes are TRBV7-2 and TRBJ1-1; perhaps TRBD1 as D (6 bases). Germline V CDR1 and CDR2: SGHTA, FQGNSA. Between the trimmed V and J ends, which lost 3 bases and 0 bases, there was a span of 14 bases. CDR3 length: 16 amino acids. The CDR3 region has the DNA TGTGCCAGCAGCTTTACTAAGGACAGCATGAACACTGAAGCTTTCTTT. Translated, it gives CASSFTKDSMNTEAFF.

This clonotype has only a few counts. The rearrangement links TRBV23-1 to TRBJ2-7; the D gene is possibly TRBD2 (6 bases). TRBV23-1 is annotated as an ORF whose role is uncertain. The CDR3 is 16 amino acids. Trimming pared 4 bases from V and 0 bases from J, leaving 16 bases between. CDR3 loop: CASSPRGLTSSYEQYV. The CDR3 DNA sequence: TGCGCCAGCAGTCCAAGGGGACTCACAAGCTCCTACGAGCAGTACGTC.

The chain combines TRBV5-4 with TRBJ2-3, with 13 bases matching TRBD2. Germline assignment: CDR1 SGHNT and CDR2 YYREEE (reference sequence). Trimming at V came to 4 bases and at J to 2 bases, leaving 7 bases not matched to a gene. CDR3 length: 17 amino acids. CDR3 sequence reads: CASSPQTSGGSTDTQYF. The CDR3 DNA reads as TGTGCCAGCAGCCCGCAGACTAGCGGGGGGTCCACAGATACGCAGTATTTT.

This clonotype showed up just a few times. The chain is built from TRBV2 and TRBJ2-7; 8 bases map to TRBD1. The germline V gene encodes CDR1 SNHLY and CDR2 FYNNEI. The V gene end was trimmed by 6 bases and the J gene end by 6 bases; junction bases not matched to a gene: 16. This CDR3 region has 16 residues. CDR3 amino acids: CASRNRGKFFYGEQYV. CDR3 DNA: TGTGCCAGCAGGAACAGGGGGAAGTTTTTTTATGGCGAGCAGTACGTC.

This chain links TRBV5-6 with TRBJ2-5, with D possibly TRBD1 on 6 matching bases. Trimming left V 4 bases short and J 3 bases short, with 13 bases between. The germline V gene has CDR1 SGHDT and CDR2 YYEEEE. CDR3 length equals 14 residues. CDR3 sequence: CASSPRGEEETQYF. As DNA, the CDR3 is TGTGCCAGCAGCCCCAGGGGAGAGGAAGAGACCCAGTACTTC.

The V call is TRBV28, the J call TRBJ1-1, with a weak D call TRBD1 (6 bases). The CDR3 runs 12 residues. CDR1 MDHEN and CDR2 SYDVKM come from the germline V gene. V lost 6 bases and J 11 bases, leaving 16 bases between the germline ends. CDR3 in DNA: TGTGCCAGCAGCCTGAGACAGGTTAGCGCTTTCTTT. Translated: CASSLRQVSAFF.

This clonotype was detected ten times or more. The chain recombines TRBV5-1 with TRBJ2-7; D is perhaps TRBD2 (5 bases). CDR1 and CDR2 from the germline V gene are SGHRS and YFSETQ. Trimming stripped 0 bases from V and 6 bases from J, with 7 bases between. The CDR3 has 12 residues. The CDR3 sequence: CASSLEGSEQYF. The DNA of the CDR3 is TGCGCCAGCAGCTTGGAAGGGAGCGAGCAGTACTTC.

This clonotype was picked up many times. CDR3 region: CASSLYLPTNYGYTF. The CDR3 DNA reads TGTGCCAGCAGCTTATATCTGCCGACTAACTATGGCTACACCTTC. V gene TRBV7-2 combines with J gene TRBJ1-2; D is uncertain. The CDR3 covers 15 residues. Trimming pared 2 bases from V and 0 bases from J, leaving 10 bases between. CDR1 and CDR2 from the germline V gene are SGHTA and FQGNSA. Full variable domain (missing parts from reference TRBV7-2 and TRBJ1-2): GAGVSQSPSNKVTEKGKDVELRCDPISGHTALYWYRQSLGQGLEFLIYFQGNSAPDKSGLPSDRFSAERTGGSVSTLTIQRTQQEDSAVYLCASSLYLPTNYGYTFGSGTRLTVV.

This CDR3 is CAPAGGGACSYNSPLHF. The DNA of the CDR3 is TGTGCCCCCGCCGGGGGGGGAGCCTGCTCCTATAATTCACCCCTCCACTTT. V gene TRBV10-3 combines with J gene TRBJ1-6, with a weak D call TRBD1 (5 bases). Germline CDR1 and CDR2: ENHRY and SYGVKD. The ends were cut back, 11 bases at V and 0 bases at J, with 20 bases in the middle. CDR3 length: 17 residues.

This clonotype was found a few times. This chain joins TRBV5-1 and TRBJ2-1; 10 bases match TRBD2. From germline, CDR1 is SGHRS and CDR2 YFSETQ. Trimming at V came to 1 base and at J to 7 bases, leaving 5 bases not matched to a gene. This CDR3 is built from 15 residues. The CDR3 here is CASSLRGTSENEQFF. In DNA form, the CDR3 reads TGCGCCAGCAGCTTGAGGGGGACTAGCGAGAATGAGCAGTTCTTC. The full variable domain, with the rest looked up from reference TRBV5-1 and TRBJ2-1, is KAGVTQTPRYLIKTRGQQVTLSCSPISGHRSVSWYQQTPGQGLQFLFEYFSETQRNKGNFPGRFSGRQFSNSRSEMNVSTLELGDSALYLCASSLRGTSENEQFFGPGTRLTVL.

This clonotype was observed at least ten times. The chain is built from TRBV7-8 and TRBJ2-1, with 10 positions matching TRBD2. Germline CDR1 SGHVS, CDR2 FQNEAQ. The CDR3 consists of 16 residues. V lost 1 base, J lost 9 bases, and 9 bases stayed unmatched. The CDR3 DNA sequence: TGTGCCAGCAGCTTAGATCTAGCGGGGGCTTATGGTGAGCAGTTCTTC. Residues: CASSLDLAGAYGEQFF.

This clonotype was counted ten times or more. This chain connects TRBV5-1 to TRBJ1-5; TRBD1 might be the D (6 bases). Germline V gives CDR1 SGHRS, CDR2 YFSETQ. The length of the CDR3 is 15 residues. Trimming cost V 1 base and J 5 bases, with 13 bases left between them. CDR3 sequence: CASSLSPGDYQPQHF. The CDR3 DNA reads TGCGCCAGCAGCTTGTCTCCAGGGGACTATCAGCCCCAGCATTTT.

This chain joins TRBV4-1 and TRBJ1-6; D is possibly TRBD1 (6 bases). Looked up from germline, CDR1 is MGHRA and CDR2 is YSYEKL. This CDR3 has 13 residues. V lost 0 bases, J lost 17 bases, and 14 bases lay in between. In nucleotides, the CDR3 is TGCGCCAGCAGCCAAGACGGGACACGGGCAGTCCACTTT. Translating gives CASSQDGTRAVHF.

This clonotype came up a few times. CDR3 amino acids: CASSPFAANYGYTF. The CDR3 DNA reads as TGTGCCAGCTCACCGTTTGCAGCTAACTATGGCTACACCTTC. This rearrangement joins TRBV18 to TRBJ1-2; unclear D gene. From germline, CDR1 is KGHSH and CDR2 LQKENI. This CDR3 is built from 14 residues. The V end was cut by 3 bases, the J end by 0 bases, with 8 bases between.

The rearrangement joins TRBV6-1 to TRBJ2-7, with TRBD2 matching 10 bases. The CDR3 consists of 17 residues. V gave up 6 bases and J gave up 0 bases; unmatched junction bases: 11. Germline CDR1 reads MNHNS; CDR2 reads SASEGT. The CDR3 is CASRQLAGATSSYEQYF. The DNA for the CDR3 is TGTGCCAGCAGGCAGCTAGCGGGGGCCACTAGCTCCTACGAGCAGTACTTC.

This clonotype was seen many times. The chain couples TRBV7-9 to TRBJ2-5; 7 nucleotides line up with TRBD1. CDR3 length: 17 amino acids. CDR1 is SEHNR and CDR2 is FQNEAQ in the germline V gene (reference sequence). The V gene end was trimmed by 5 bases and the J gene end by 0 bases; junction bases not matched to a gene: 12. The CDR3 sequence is CASSTPIQTGYQETQYF. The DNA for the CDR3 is TGTGCCAGCAGCACCCCCATCCAGACAGGGTACCAAGAGACCCAGTACTTC.

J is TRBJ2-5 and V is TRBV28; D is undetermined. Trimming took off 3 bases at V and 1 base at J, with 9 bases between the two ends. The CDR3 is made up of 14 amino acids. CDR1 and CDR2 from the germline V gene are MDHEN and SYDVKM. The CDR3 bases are TGTGCCAGCAGTTTGTCCCAGGCCCAAGAGACCCAGTACTTC. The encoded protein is CASSLSQAQETQYF. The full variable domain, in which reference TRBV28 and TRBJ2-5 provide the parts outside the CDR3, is DVKVTQSSRYLVKRTGEKVFLECVQDMDHENMFWYRQDPGLGLRLIYFSYDVKMKEKGDIPEGYSVSREKKERFSLILESASTNQTSMYLCASSLSQAQETQYFGPGTRLLVL.

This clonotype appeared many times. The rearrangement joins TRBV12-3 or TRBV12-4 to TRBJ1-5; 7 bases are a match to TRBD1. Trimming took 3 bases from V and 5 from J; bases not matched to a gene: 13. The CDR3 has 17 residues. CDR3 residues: CASSFTAPLQGDQPQHF. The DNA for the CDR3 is TGTGCCAGCAGTTTCACCGCCCCCCTGCAGGGGGATCAGCCCCAGCATTTT.